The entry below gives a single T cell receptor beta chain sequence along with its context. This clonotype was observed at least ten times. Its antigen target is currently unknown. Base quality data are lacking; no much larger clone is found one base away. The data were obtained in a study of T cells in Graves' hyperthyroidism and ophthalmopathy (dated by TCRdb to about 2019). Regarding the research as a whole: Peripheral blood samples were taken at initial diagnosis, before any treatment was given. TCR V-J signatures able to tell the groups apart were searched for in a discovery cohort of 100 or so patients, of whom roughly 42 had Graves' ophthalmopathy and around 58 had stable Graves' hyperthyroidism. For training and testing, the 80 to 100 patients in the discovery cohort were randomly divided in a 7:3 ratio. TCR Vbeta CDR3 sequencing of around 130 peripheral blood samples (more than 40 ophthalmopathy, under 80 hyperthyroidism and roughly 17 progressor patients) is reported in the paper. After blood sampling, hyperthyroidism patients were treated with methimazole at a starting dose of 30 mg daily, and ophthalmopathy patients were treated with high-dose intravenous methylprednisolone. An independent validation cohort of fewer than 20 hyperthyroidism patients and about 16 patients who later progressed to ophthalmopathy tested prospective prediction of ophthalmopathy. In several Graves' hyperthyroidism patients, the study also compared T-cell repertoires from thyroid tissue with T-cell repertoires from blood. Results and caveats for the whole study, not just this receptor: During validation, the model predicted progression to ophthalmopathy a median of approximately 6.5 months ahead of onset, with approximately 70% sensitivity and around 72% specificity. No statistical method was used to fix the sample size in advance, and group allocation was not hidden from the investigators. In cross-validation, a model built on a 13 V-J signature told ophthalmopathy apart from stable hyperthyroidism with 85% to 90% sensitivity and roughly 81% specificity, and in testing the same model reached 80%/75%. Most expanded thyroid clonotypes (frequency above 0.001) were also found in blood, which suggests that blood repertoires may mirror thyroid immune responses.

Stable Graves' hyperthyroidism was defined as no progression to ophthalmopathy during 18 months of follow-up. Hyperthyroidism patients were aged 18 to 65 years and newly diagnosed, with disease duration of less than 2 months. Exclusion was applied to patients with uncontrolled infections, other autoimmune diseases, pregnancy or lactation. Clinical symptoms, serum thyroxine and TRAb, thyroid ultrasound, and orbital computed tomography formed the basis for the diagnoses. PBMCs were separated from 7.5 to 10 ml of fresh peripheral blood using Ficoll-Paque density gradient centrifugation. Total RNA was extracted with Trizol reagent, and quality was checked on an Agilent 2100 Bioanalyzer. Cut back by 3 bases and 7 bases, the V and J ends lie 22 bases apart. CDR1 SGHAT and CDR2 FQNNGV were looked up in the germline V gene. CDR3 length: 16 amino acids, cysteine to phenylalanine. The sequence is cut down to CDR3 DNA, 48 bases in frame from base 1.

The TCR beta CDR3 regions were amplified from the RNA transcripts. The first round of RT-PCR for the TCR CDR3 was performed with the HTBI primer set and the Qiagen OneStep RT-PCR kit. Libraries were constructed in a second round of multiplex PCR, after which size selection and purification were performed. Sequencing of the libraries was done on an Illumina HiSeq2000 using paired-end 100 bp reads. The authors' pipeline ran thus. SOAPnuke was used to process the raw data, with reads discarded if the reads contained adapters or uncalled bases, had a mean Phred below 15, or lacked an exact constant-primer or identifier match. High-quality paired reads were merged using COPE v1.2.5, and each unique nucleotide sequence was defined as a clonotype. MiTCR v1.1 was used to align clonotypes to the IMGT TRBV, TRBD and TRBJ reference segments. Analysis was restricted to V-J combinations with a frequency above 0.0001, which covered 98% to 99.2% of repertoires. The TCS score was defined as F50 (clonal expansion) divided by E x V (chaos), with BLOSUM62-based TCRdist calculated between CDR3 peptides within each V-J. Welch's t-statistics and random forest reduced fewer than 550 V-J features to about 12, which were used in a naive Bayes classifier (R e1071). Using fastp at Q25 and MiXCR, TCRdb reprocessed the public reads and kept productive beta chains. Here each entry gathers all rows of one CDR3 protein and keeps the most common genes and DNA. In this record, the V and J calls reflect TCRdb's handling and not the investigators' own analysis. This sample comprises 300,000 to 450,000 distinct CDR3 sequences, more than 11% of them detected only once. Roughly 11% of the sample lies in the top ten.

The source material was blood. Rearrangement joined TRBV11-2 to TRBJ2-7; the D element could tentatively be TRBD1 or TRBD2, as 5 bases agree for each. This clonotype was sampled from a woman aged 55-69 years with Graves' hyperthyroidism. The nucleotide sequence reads TGTGCCAGCAGCTTGGCTAGAGGGGCCCTCTCCTTTGAGCAGTACTTC. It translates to CASSLARGALSFEQYF.